A selection of T cell receptor beta chains follows, all from one sample in a study of T-cell memory formation after mild COVID-19. TCRdb processed the 5' RACE reads anew with MiXCR; each CDR3 protein has one entry. The sample lists about 540,000 distinct CDR3 sequences, roughly 21% occurring once. The sample taken for sequencing was PBMCs or a T cell subset sorted from them (not recorded which). These receptors all come from an adult woman who had mild COVID-19 (a few samples of this study predate the infection). Cell type and time point are not known. Each CDR3 is given with its conserved first and last residue. A D gene is named only where the DNA matches it firmly. Not all rows give a size; the values are once, few, many and, for expanded clones, a class.

V gene	D gene	J gene	clone size	CDR3 DNA	CDR3 protein
TRBV2	-	TRBJ2-7	-	TGTGCCAGCAGTGGTGAAGGGGACCCCTACGAGCAGTACTTC	CASSGEGDPYEQYF
TRBV7-8	TRBD1	TRBJ2-1	few	TGTGCCAGCAGCCCCCACGTCGGGACAGGGACTTGGAATGAGCAGTTCTTC	CASSPHVGTGTWNEQFF
TRBV4-1	TRBD2	TRBJ2-5	-	TGCGCCAGCAGCCAACCAGCGGGGGGCTCTCAGACCCAGTACTTC	CASSQPAGGSQTQYF
TRBV20-1	-	TRBJ2-1	few	TGCAGTGCCACAGAAGCGGACAATGAGCAGTTCTTC	CSATEADNEQFF
TRBV6-5	-	TRBJ1-6	few	TGTGCCAGCAGTAGTCAGAGCTCCTATAATTCACCCCTCCACTTT	CASSSQSSYNSPLHF
TRBV3-1	TRBD1	TRBJ1-2	-	TGTGCCAGCAGCCACCAGGGGGATCCTTATGGCTACACCTTC	CASSHQGDPYGYTF
TRBV24-1	-	TRBJ2-1	-	TGTGCCACCAGTACCTCGGACGGAAACAATGAGCAGTTCTTC	CATSTSDGNNEQFF
TRBV4-1	-	TRBJ2-7	few	TGCGCCAGCAGCCAAGGATTGGGAGGGGGCTGGAGCTACGAGCAGTACTTC	CASSQGLGGGWSYEQYF
TRBV29-1	TRBD2	TRBJ2-7	few	TGCAGCGCCTCATCTGGGGGGGTTCCCTACGAGCAGTACTTC	CSASSGGVPYEQYF
TRBV4-2	TRBD2	TRBJ2-3	-	TGTGCCAGCAGCCAAGGGGGCGGGAGGGCGCCAGATACGCAGTATTTT	CASSQGGGRAPDTQYF
TRBV5-1	TRBD1	TRBJ2-7	-	TGCGCCAGCAGCTTGGATTACGACAGGGGGATCGAGCAGTACTTC	CASSLDYDRGIEQYF